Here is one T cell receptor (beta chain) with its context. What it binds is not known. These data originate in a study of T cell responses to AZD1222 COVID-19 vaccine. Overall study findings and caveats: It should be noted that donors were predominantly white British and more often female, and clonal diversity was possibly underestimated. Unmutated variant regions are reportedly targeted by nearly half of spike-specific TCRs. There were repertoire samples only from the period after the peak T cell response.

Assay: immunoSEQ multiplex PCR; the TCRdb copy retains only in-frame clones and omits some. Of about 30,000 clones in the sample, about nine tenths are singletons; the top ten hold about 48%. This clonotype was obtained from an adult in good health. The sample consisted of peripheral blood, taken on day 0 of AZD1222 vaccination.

In DNA form, the CDR3 reads TGTGCCAGCAGCCGGACAGGGAATAATGAGCAGTTCTTC. Protein sequence: CASSRTGNNEQFF. The chain couples TRBV11-3 to TRBJ2-1, with 8 bases lining up with TRBD1. This CDR3 spans 13 amino acids. Looked up from germline, CDR1 is SGHNT and CDR2 is YENEEA. V lost 5 bases, J lost 7 bases, and 4 bases stayed unmatched.